These T cell receptor beta chains were read from a single sample in a study of T cells in tuberculosis. Assay used: immunoSEQ multiplex PCR; TCRdb lists only in-frame clones, some missing. The repertoire includes tens of thousands of clones, around 93% of them detected once, and about 7.4% sits in the top ten. Sequenced: PBMCs. The receptors were sampled from a donor aged 10 to 29 with latent tuberculosis or without tuberculosis infection. Some clones in this sample may be carry-over from other donors' samples. Each CDR3 is given without its conserved first and last residue. The order of the fields is J gene, CDR3 length, V gene, CDR3 protein.

TRBJ2-7	15	TRBV7-9	ASSSRTGGDPLYEQY
TRBJ2-1	15	TRBV5-1	ASSLWSGGSFFDEQF
TRBJ2-3	11	TRBV2	ASRRVSTDTQY
TRBJ2-1	13	TRBV6-5	ASRSGGVLHNEQF
TRBJ1-3	12	TRBV2	ASRSTGSGNTIY
TRBJ1-4	13	TRBV4-2	ASSQEFATNEKLF
TRBJ2-7	11	TRBV6-1	ASSAGGGYEQY
TRBJ1-5	13	TRBV28	ASVQTGPSNQPQH
TRBJ1-2	13	TRBV2	ASRLGTLLGYGYT
TRBJ1-3	13	TRBV28	ASRLGQLSGNTIY
TRBJ1-1	12	TRBV5-1	ASSLYAANTEAF
TRBJ2-1	12	TRBV5-1	ASSFQTGNDEQF
TRBJ1-2	15	TRBV10-2	ASSEPYTHRAFGGYT
TRBJ1-2	12	TRBV28	ASSPQEGYYGYT
TRBJ1-1	13	TRBV27	ASSLFQGENTEAF
TRBJ2-3	16	TRBV4-1	ASSQVGRGSGSTDTQY
TRBJ1-1	11	TRBV5-1	ASSSTVNTEAF
TRBJ1-3	13	TRBV11-2	ASSVTGFSGNTIY
TRBJ2-3	10	TRBV12-5	ASGSSSDTQY
TRBJ2-3	17	TRBV27	ASSLRLAGVGQIRSNLY
TRBJ1-1	12	TRBV10-2	ATGQGSIGTEAF
TRBJ2-3	15	TRBV9	ASSVAALAGAPDTQY
TRBJ2-1	13	TRBV27	ASSPRLAGVNEQF
TRBJ1-1	11	TRBV10-3	AISAVQGAEAF
TRBJ1-1	13	TRBV5-1	ASSLRLQGGTEAF
TRBJ2-1	13	TRBV4-2	ASSPTSGTYNEQF
TRBJ1-1	14	TRBV5-4	ASSSSGGTGAIKAF
TRBJ2-1	12	TRBV6-5	ASRGTHPFNEQF
TRBJ2-2	13	TRBV9	ASSSGTGATGELF
TRBJ2-7	13	TRBV9	ASSTGGGPPNEQY
TRBJ2-7	14	TRBV28	ASSPSGTSDPYEQY